This entry describes one T cell receptor (beta chain). Its binding antigen is unknown. Base qualities are not recorded, but no much larger clone differs from it by a single base. This specimen comes from a study of cytomegalovirus exposure and HLA in healthy donors (dated by TCRdb to 2017 to 2019). With regard to the full study: In an earlier analysis of fewer than 750 of the donors, approximately 300 Gb of sequence data and 120 million or so unique TCR beta sequences from 180 million or so T cells were reported. Across roughly 420 genotyped donors of the cohort, an average of approximately 200,000 unique TCR beta nucleotide sequences per donor were sequenced, and roughly 18% of those sequences were non-productive. In a later analysis, previously published TCR beta repertoires from 550 to 700 donors were re-analyzed and high-resolution HLA genotyping was added so that TCR occurrence patterns could be studied. Alongside the repertoire data, information on donor age, sex, ethnicity and CMV serostatus was compiled. The study was designed to test whether signatures of past pathogen exposure could be identified by cataloging public T cell receptors. Roughly 5 DR-DQ haplotypes were handled as single units for association and clustering, since linkage in the cohort was strong. The number of typed donors differed by locus: about 620-640 for A, B, C, DRB1 and DQB1; approximately 540 for DQA1; some 610 for DPA1; and approximately 450 for DPB1. In the later analysis, no new phenotypic data were used to find candidate immune exposures; instead, reliance was placed on TCR beta sequences and their occurrence across donors. To decide whether each TCR beta V gene segment behaved as functional or pseudogenic, an earlier analysis of fewer than 750 of the donors relied on high-throughput TCR beta sequencing. Every discovery cohort repertoire had been produced on one sequencing platform. Of the roughly 400 genotyped donors, 65% to 90% were placed in the genetic ancestry cluster associated with self-reported Caucasian donors. The T cell repertoires of about 700 subjects were profiled by immunosequencing and related to cytomegalovirus serostatus. HLA typing included class I and class II loci at four-digit resolution. To predict cytomegalovirus infection status, the study combined high-throughput TCR immunosequencing, statistical association of individual TCRs with disease status, and machine learning. Besides the first cohort of more than 650 subjects, a separate validation cohort made up of around 120 different subjects was used. An early release covering about 600 HLA-typed donors comprised about 300 gigabases of sequencing data and 85 million to 100 million unique TCR sequences. Genome-wide SNP genotypes for about 65% of the roughly 700 donors were used in a later genetic analysis, which treated that subset as a discovery cohort.

The cohort was made up of 500 to 850 healthy bone marrow donors. At the time of sampling, every cohort member was nominally healthy, though immune exposures that went unrecorded were likely present. The donor was CMV seronegative and was included in the group of 352 seronegative cohort members. Each donor provided a peripheral blood sample, and peripheral blood mononuclear cells were used for TCR beta sequencing. The Qiagen DNeasy Blood Extraction Kit was used to extract genomic DNA from the blood cell samples. Trimming takes 4 bases off V and 2 bases off J; junction bases not matched to a gene: 4. The cysteine opens and the phenylalanine closes a CDR3 of 13 amino acids. Just the 39-base CDR3 DNA is kept, in frame starting at base 1. Based on the germline V gene, the CDR1 and CDR2 sequences are SQVTM and ANQGSEA. Points the paper makes about the study in general: An earlier analysis of approximately 570 of the donors showed that most TCR beta V segments appeared in productive rearrangements either about 87% or about 30% of the time, which broadly matched IMGT annotations. The classifier was reported to diagnose cytomegalovirus status with high specificity and sensitivity in both the original and validation cohorts. A later genetic analysis reported fewer N-insertions in productive TCRs among donors in an Asian-associated ancestry cluster than the roughly 700-donor mean. HLA typing was unavailable for some donors at each locus, so association tests used only the typed subset. A further reported finding was that TCR beta sequences accurately predicted the HLA-A and HLA-B alleles for most subjects in the first cohort. In this cohort, only TCR beta chains were sequenced, and detectable features were limited by the absence of alpha or paired-chain data. According to a later analysis, TCR association rates differed among HLA loci, with DRB1 alleles showing the most associated TCRs and HLA-C alleles showing the fewest. Roughly uniform sequencing depth across donors was assumed in presence/absence analyses, although this assumption may not hold. Correlated functional status among segregating V segments might be attributable to linkage disequilibrium, but an unknown experimental factor could not be ruled out. Immune exposure information for the cohort was limited to CMV serostatus. The sequencing pipeline was judged likely to have produced a cluster of highly shared sequence variants as a technical artifact. Three of the identified cytomegalovirus-associated TCR beta chains were confirmed in vitro to be specific for cytomegalovirus antigens. Specific HLA alleles were associated with over 15,000 TCR beta sequences at a false discovery rate of 0.05 in a later analysis. In a later analysis, most CMV-associated TCR beta chains were found to appear HLA-restricted, with HLA associations seemingly driven largely by CMV exposure. When HLA alleles, especially DR and DQ, strongly co-occurred, attributing TCR associations to individual alleles was difficult. V-gene and J-gene trimming of TCR beta chains was associated with a missense DCLRE1C variant in a later genetic analysis, and the association was replicated in an independent cohort. In the study, 150 to 200 TCR beta chains were listed as associated with cytomegalovirus. According to the authors, the approach could potentially be generalized to other disease states and immunological phenotypes. Most TCR sequences were seen in very few donors, while some public TCRs were found in many individuals. Because the 87-base-pair reads could not distinguish some IMGT-functional V segments, including TRBV6-2 and TRBV6-3, those segments were excluded. In a later analysis, several top co-occurrence clusters were reported to appear linked to parvovirus B19, influenza, CMV and Epstein-Barr virus. Compared with equally common non-associated chains, HLA-associated TCR beta chains in a later analysis were more clonally expanded and had lower generation probabilities. The earlier analysis of about 600 of the donors excluded approximately 17 rarely observed V segments, including chromosome 9 orphons, because counts were too low.

The library was prepared using the immunoSEQ multiplex PCR assay. For the multiplex PCR, a mixture combining 60 forward primers for TCR Vbeta segments and 13 reverse primers for TCR Jbeta segments was used. A multiplex PCR assay on genomic DNA amplified the CDR3 region of rearranged TCR beta genes. The amplified TCR beta libraries were sequenced on the Illumina HiSeq System as 87-base-pair reads. As for the authors' bioinformatics: A later analysis tallied tens of millions of unique TCR beta chains across the 666 repertoires, and about 12 million of those chains were shared by two or more donors. Raw reads were error-corrected and collapsed into unique sequences by a nearest-neighbor algorithm in which closely related sequences were merged to remove PCR and sequencing errors. V, D and J gene segments were assigned by aligning CDR3 sequences to IMGT reference sequences. Each retained sequence needed at least a six-nucleotide match to both a V gene segment and a J gene segment. A rearrangement was called productive if the CDR3 had no stop codons and remained in frame with V and J, and every other rearrangement was called non-productive. Following IMGT convention, CDR3 was defined as the stretch from the second conserved V-encoded cysteine up to the conserved J-encoded phenylalanine. The earlier analysis of fewer than 700 of the donors excluded sequences that lacked an unambiguous match to a single V gene segment. An earlier analysis of just under 600 of the donors called V segments functional above 56.7% productive rearrangements and segregating when the between-donor standard deviation exceeded 5%. To diagnose cytomegalovirus status from the catalog of TCR beta chain sequences, a statistical classification framework was built. A later analysis assigned V and J genes by comparing TCR nucleotide sequences with IMGT/GENE-DB human TR gene sequences. In a later analysis, CDR3 sequences and most-parsimonious VDJ recombination scenarios were assigned using the TCRdist pipeline. A later analysis defined each TCR beta chain by its CDR3 amino acid sequence plus V-gene family, and excluded reads lacking a unique V-gene family. As a way to deal with suspected cross-contamination and a sequencing artifact, a later analysis dropped 640 or so nucleotide sequences that were highly shared and had low generation probability. In a later analysis, a clonal expansion index for each public chain was calculated from normalized within-repertoire ranks of inferred template counts. A later analysis computed generation probabilities with a VDJ recombination model fitted to out-of-frame rearrangements, and checked the results against IGoR. In a later analysis, TCR-TCR, TCR-HLA and TCR-CMV co-occurrence was scored with hypergeometric tests, and a repertoire-size bias correction was applied to TCR pairs. False discovery rates were estimated in a later analysis by permuting HLA or CMV assignments 20 times. In a later analysis, co-occurring TCRs were grouped with DBSCAN, and TCRdist sequence similarity was added when clustering was performed within HLA-allele-positive subsets. Repertoires with fewer than 30,000 or more than 120,000 public chains were left out of co-occurrence clustering, as were about five repertoires with anomalous nucleotide sharing. This is the immuneACCESS table as TCRdb keeps it, with only in-frame sequences that have V and J called. A part of the clones is gone; compared with another copy, unresolved V genes explain less than half, and the rest is unexplained. Clonal size and the V and J genes are those of that table, whereas D and trimming came from the DNA. Present in this sample are about 150,000 clones, about 88% of which were seen just once. Together, the top ten hold approximately 2% of the sample.

The sequence came from a young woman in good health and CMV-seronegative. Recombination joined TRBV29-1 with TRBJ1-1; 7 bases in the junction line up with TRBD1. The specimen sequenced was PBMCs. The DNA sequence is TGCAGCGTTGCGCGGACAGGAAACACTGAAGCTTTCTTT. Its translation reads: CSVARTGNTEAFF.